The sequence of this TCR beta chain was determined in a study of blood T cells in healthy people across ages. Germline CDR1 and CDR2: SGHRS and YFSETQ. Trimming took off 6 bases at V and 6 bases at J, with 9 bases between the two ends. This CDR3 region has 11 residues. Study-wide results and caveats: Age showed a roughly linear inverse relationship with TCR beta diversity per million T cells.

This clonotype was recorded only once. The antigen is unknown. Combining a sample-barcoded 5' primer with a J-beta primer mix, a second PCR ran for 7 to 11 cycles. Each CDR3 protein is one row after TCRdb ran MiXCR on the 5' RACE reads. Among approximately 900,000 distinct CDR3 sequences listed, approximately 32% were seen once. The same sample was also studied in work on T cells of mothers and their children.

The J gene is TRBJ1-1, the V gene TRBV5-1; no firm D call. The sample was blood. The TCR was taken from a woman aged 40 to 49 in good health. CDR3 loop: CASMGGSEAFF. The CDR3 coding sequence is TGCGCCAGCATGGGCGGCTCTGAAGCTTTCTTT.